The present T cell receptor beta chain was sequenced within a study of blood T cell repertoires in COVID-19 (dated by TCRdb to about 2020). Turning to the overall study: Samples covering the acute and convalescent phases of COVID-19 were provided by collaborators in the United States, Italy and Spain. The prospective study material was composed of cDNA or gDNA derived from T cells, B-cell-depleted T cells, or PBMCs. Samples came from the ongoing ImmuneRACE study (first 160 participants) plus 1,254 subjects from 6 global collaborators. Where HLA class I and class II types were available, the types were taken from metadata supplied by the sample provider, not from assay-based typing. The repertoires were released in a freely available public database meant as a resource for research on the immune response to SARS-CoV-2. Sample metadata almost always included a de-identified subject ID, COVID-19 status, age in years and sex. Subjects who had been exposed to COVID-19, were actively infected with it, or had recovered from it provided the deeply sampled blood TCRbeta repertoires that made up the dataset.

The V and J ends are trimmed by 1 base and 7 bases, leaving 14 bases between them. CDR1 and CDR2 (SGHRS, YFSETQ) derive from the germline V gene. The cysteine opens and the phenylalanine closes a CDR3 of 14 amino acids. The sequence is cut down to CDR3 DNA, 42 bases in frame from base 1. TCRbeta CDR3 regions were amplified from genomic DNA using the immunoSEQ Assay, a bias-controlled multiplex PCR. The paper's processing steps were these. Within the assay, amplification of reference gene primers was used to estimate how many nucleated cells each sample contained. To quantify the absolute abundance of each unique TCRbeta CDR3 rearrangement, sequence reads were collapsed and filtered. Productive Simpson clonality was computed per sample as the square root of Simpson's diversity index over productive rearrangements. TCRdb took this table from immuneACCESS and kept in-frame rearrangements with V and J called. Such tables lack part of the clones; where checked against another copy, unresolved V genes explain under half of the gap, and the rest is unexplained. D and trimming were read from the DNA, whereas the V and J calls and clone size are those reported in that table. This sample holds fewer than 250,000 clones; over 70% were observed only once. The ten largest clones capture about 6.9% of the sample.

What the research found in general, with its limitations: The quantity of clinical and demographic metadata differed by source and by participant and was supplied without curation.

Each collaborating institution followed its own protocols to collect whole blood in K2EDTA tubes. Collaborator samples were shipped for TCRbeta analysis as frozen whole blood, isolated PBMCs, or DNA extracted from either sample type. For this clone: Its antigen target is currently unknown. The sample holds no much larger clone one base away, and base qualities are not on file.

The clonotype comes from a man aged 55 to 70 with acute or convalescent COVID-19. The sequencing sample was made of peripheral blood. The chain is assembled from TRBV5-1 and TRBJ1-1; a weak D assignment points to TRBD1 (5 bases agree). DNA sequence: TGCGCCAGCAGCTTGACATCGGGGGGACTTGAAGCTTTCTTT. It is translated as CASSLTSGGLEAFF.